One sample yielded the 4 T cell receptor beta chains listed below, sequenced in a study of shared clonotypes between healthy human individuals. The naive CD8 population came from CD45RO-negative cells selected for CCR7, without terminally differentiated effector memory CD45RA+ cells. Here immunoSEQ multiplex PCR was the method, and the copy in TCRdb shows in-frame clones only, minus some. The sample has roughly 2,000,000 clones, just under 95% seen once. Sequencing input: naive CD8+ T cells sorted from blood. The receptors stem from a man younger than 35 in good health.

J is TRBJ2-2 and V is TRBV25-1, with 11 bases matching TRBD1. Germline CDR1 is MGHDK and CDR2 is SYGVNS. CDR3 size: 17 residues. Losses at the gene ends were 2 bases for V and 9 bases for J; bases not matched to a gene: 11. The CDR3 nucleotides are TGTGCCAGCAGTGAACTCCCGGGACAGGGGGGCGAGTGGGAGCTGTTTTTT. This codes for CASSELPGQGGEWELFF.

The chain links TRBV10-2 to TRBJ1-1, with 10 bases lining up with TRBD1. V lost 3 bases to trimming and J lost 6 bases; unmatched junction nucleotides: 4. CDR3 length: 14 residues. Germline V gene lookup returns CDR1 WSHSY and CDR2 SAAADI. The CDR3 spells CASSDWTGGSEAFF. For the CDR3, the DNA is TGCGCCAGCAGTGACTGGACAGGGGGTTCTGAAGCTTTCTTT.

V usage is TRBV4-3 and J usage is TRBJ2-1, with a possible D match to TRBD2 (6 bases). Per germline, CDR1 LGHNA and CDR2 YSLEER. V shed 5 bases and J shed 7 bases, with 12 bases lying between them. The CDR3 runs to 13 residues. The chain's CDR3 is CASSNLEGNEQFF. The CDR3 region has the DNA TGCGCCAGCAGCAACCTGGAGGGAAATGAGCAGTTCTTC.

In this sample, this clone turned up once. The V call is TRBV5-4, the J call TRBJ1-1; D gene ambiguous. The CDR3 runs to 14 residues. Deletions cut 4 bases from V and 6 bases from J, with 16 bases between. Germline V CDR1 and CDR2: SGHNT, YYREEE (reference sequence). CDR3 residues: CASSMLDLGSEAFF. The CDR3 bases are TGTGCCAGCAGCATGTTGGACCTGGGTTCTGAAGCTTTCTTT.